One sample yielded the 8 T cell receptor beta chains listed below, sequenced in a study of CD8+CD57+ T cells in acquired aplastic anemia. In patients chosen for sequencing, flow cytometry had shown CD8+CD57+ cell expansion. The study profiled TCR beta VDJ and CDR3 using genomic DNA as template. A single record per CDR3 protein comes from TCRdb applying MiXCR to the reads. The table includes 180,000 or so distinct CDR3 sequences, about half detected once. The sequenced sample consisted of sorted CD4+, CD8+, or CD8+CD57+ T cells (not recorded which) from PBMCs. Receptors were obtained from a human donor with aplastic anemia.

The J gene is TRBJ1-2, the V gene TRBV28; the D is unclear. Germline CDR1 is MDHEN and CDR2 is SYDVKM. CDR3 length equals 12 residues. With 6 bases removed from V and 8 bases from J, the gap between germline ends came to 13 bases. CDR3 sequence (DNA): TGTGCCAGCAGCCGAACCTATCTGGGCTACACCTTC. This encodes CASSRTYLGYTF.

This clonotype was found a few times. The rearrangement joins TRBV5-5 to TRBJ1-4, with 10 bases aligning to TRBD1. CDR1 is SGHKS, CDR2 YYEKEE, per germline (reference sequence). The ends lost 4 bases at V and 3 bases at J; junction bases unmatched: 6. This CDR3 has 16 amino acids. CDR3 residues: CASSARQGAANEKLFF. DNA for the CDR3: TGTGCCAGCAGCGCCCGACAGGGGGCGGCTAATGAAAAACTGTTTTTT.

This clonotype came up many times. The chain is built from TRBV20-1 and TRBJ2-7; TRBD1 matches 7 bases. Looked up from germline, CDR1 is DFQATT and CDR2 is SNEGSKA (reference sequence). CDR3 size: 12 residues. V was pared by 5 bases and J by 2 bases, with 3 bases of the junction left unmatched. The CDR3: CSAPDRTYEQYF. The CDR3, as DNA: TGCAGTGCTCCGGACAGGACCTACGAGCAGTACTTC.

This clonotype was detected only once. The CDR3 loop reads CASSVTQATEAFF. DNA of the CDR3: TGTGCCAGCAGCGTGACACAGGCCACTGAAGCTTTCTTT. The J gene is TRBJ1-1, the V gene TRBV7-3; TRBD1 is a possible D gene (5 bases). The V gene's germline CDR1 is SGHTA and CDR2 FQGTGA. V shed 5 bases and J shed 4 bases, with 11 bases lying between them. This CDR3 region has 13 residues.

The V call is TRBV11-1, the J call TRBJ2-7; 7 bases match TRBD2. The germline V gene has CDR1 SGHAT and CDR2 FQDESV (reference sequence). The CDR3 spans 16 residues. V trimming: 2 bases; J trimming: 6 bases; junction bases outside the gene matches: 13. The CDR3 here is CASSLTSGGSRVEQYF. The CDR3, as DNA: TGTGCCAGCAGCTTAACGAGTGGCGGGAGCAGGGTCGAGCAGTACTTC.

Many counts were recorded for this clonotype. The chain joins TRBV7-3 to TRBJ1-2; 7 nucleotides align to TRBD1. The trim removed 0 bases at V and 2 bases at J, leaving 6 bases unmatched. The germline gives CDR1 SGHTA, CDR2 FQGTGA. The CDR3 runs 16 residues. The DNA of the CDR3 is TGTGCCAGCAGCTTAACAGGGGGCCGGGAGAACTATGGCTACACCTTC. This translates into CASSLTGGRENYGYTF.

As DNA, the CDR3 is TGTGCCAGCAGCATCGGACTAGGAGGGAGGGCCTACGAGCAGTACTTC. Encoded protein: CASSIGLGGRAYEQYF. The genes are TRBV11-1 and TRBJ2-7, with 7 bases aligning to TRBD2. CDR1 is SGHAT, CDR2 FQDESV, per germline (reference sequence). The CDR3 has 16 amino acids. J gave up 2 bases and V 5 bases, and 12 bases lay outside the gene matches.

This clonotype has at least ten counts. The chain links TRBV24-1 to TRBJ2-7, with 8 nucleotides matching TRBD2. The junction had 6 bases not matched to a gene; V was cut back by 5 bases and J by 7 bases. Germline CDR1 KGHDR, CDR2 SFDVKD. The CDR3 runs to 13 residues. The CDR3 loop reads CATSVPGGLEQYF. In DNA form, the CDR3 reads TGTGCCACCAGTGTACCGGGGGGGCTAGAGCAGTACTTC.